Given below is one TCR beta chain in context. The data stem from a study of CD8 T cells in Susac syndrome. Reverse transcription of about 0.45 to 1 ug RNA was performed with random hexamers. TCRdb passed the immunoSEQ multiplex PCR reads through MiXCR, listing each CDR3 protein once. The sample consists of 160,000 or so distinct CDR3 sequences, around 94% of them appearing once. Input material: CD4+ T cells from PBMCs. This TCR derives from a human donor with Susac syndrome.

The CDR3 loop reads CSAWTQGTYGYTF. The CDR3, as DNA: TGCAGTGCGTGGACACAGGGGACCTATGGCTACACCTTC. The V gene is TRBV20-1, the J gene TRBJ1-2; TRBD1 matches 7 bases. CDR1 is DFQATT, CDR2 SNEGSKA, per germline (reference sequence). This CDR3 spans 13 amino acids. Trimming cost V 6 bases and J 4 bases; bases outside gene matches: 8.